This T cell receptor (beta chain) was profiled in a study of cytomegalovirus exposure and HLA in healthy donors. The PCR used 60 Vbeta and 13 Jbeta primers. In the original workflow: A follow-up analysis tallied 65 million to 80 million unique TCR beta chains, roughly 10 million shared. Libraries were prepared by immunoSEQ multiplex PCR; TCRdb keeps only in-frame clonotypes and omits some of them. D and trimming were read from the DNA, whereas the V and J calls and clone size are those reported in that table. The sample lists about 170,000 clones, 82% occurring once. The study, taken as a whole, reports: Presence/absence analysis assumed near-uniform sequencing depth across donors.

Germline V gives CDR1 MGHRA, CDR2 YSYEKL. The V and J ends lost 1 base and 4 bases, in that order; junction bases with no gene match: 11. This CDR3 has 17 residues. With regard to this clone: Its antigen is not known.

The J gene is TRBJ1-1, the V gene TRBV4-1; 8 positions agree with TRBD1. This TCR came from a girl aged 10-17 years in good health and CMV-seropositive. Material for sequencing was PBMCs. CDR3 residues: CASSQVKLAGGGTEAFF. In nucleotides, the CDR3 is TGCGCCAGCAGCCAAGTCAAGTTGGCAGGGGGCGGCACTGAAGCTTTCTTT.